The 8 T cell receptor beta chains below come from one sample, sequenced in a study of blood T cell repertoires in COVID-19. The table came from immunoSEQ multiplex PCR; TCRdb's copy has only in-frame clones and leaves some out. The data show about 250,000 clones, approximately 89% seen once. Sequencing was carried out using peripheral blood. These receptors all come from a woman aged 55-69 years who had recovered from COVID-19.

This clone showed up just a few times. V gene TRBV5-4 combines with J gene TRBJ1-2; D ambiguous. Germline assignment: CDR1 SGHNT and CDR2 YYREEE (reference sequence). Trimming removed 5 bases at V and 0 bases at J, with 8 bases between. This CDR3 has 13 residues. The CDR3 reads CASSTETNYGYTF. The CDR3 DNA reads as TGTGCCAGCAGTACAGAAACTAACTATGGCTACACCTTC.

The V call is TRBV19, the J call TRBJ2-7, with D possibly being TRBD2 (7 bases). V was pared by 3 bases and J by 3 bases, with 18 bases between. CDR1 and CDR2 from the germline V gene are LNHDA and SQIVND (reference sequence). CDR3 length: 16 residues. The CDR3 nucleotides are TGTGCCAGTAGTATGGCCCCGGCGGGGGCCGTCTACGAGCAGTACTTC. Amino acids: CASSMAPAGAVYEQYF.

The CDR3 here is CASSPTRGYTF. CDR3 sequence (DNA): TGTGCCAGCAGTCCAACGCGGGGCTACACCTTC. The rearrangement uses TRBV6-6 and TRBJ1-2; no reliable D call. Trimming stripped 5 bases from V and 8 bases from J, with 9 bases between. The CDR3 consists of 11 residues. Germline lookup yields CDR1 MNHNY and CDR2 SVGAGI (reference sequence).

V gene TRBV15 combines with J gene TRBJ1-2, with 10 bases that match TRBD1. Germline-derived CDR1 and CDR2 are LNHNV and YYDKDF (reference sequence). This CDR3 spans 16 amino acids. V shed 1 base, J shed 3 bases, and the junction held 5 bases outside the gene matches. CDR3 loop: CATSRGTTGGDYGYTF. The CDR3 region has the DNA TGTGCCACCAGCAGAGGGACGACAGGGGGCGACTATGGCTACACCTTC. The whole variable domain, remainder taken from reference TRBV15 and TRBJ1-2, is DAMVIQNPRYQVTQFGKPVTLSCSQTLNHNVMYWYQQKSSQAPKLLFHYYDKDFNNEADTPDNFQSRRPNTSFCFLDIRSPGLGDTAMYLCATSRGTTGGDYGYTFGSGTRLTVV.

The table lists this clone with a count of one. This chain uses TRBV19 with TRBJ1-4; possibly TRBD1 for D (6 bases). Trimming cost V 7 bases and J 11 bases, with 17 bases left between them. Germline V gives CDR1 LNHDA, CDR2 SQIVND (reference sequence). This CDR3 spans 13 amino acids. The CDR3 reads CASTGQSAPKLFF. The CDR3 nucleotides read TGTGCCAGTACTGGACAGTCGGCGCCTAAACTGTTTTTT.

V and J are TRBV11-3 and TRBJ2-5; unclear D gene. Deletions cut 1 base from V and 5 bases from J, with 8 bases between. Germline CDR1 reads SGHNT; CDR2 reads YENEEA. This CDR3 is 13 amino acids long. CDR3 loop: CASSLAPRETQYF. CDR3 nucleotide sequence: TGTGCCAGCAGCTTAGCGCCGCGGGAGACCCAGTACTTC.

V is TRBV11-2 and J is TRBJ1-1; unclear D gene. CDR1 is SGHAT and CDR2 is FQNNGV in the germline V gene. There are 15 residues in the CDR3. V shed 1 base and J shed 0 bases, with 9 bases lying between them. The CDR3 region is CASSLATGLNTEAFF. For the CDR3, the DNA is TGTGCCAGCAGCTTAGCCACGGGGTTGAACACTGAAGCTTTCTTT.

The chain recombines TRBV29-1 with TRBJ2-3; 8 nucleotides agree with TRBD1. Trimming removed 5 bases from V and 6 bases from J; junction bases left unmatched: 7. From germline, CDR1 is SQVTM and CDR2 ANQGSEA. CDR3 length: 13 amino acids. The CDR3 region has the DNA TGCAGCGTTTCCGGACAGGGTTTTGATACGCAGTATTTT. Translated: CSVSGQGFDTQYF.